This entry lists 27 T cell receptor beta chains sequenced from one sample in a study of identical twins. MiXCR was run by TCRdb on the 5' RACE reads, yielding one entry per CDR3 protein. This sample carries around 1.7 million distinct CDR3 sequences, about 31% of them seen once, and the ten largest clones take 0.27%. The sample taken for sequencing was cord blood. These receptor sequences come from a newborn girl in good health.

This clonotype was recorded many times. The J gene is TRBJ2-7, the V gene TRBV29-1; TRBD1 agrees at 7 bases. After removal of 2 bases from V and 0 bases from J, the junction contained 4 bases not matched to a gene. The CDR3 sequence is 14 residues long. The germline CDR1 and CDR2 sequences are SQVTM and ANQGSEA. The CDR3: CSVEKRDSSYEQYF. CDR3 in DNA: TGCAGCGTTGAAAAAAGGGACAGCTCCTACGAGCAGTACTTC.

This clonotype was counted at least ten times. The chain joins TRBV5-1 to TRBJ2-7, with 13 bases aligning to TRBD2. This CDR3 region has 15 residues. V trimming: 4 bases; J trimming: 3 bases; junction bases outside the gene matches: 4. Germline values: CDR1 SGHRS, CDR2 YFSETQ. CDR3 loop: CASSPGLAGDYEQYF. The DNA for the CDR3 is TGCGCCAGCAGCCCCGGACTAGCGGGGGACTACGAGCAGTACTTC.

The rearrangement links TRBV18 to TRBJ2-7; D might be TRBD1 or TRBD2, each matching 6 bases. Germline CDR1 reads KGHSH; CDR2 reads LQKENI. The CDR3 is made up of 16 amino acids. Deletions cut 0 bases from V and 6 bases from J, with 18 bases between. The CDR3 region is CASSPPSGGAFSEQYF. DNA of the CDR3: TGTGCCAGCTCACCACCGTCCGGGGGCGCCTTTTCCGAGCAGTACTTC.

This clonotype was recorded only once. The chain carries TRBV19 and TRBJ2-5; TRBD2 aligns across 12 bases. Germline CDR1 is LNHDA and CDR2 is SQIVND (reference sequence). With 5 bases clipped from V and 11 bases from J, the junction kept 15 bases outside the gene matches. CDR3 length: 16 amino acids. The CDR3 nucleotides are TGTGCCAGTAGTGGGCCCCTAGCGGGAGGGTCTCATGAGCAGTACTTC. Encoded protein: CASSGPLAGGSHEQYF.

This chain uses TRBV4-1 with TRBJ2-5, with 14 bases aligning to TRBD2. The CDR3 contains 16 residues. CDR1 MGHRA and CDR2 YSYEKL come from the germline V gene. The V gene end was trimmed by 3 bases and the J gene end by 4 bases; junction bases not matched to a gene: 4. The chain's CDR3 is CASSHLGLAGGETQYF. DNA for the CDR3: TGCGCCAGCAGCCATCTAGGACTAGCGGGAGGAGAGACCCAGTACTTC.

This clonotype was detected a few times. The J gene is TRBJ1-4, the V gene TRBV9, with D hard to call. Germline V gene data show CDR1 as SGDLS and CDR2 as YYNGEE. The CDR3 totals 15 residues. The V and J ends lost 0 bases and 3 bases respectively, with 9 bases between them. The CDR3 loop is CASSVEVIPNEKLFF. In DNA form, the CDR3 reads TGTGCCAGCAGCGTAGAGGTCATCCCTAATGAAAAACTGTTTTTT.

This clonotype was observed a handful of times. This chain links TRBV20-1 with TRBJ1-5, with D possibly TRBD1 on 5 matching bases. Germline CDR1 DFQATT, CDR2 SNEGSKA (reference sequence). The CDR3 loop spans 15 amino acids. The germline V and J ends were trimmed by 1 base and 1 base, with 11 bases remaining between them. This CDR3 is CSARVPGLSNQPQHF. The CDR3 DNA follows: TGCAGTGCTAGAGTCCCAGGGCTCAGCAATCAGCCCCAGCATTTT.

The chain couples TRBV6-6 to TRBJ2-3; a weak D match, TRBD2 (7 bases). This CDR3 spans 15 amino acids. The germline V and J ends were trimmed by 2 bases and 2 bases, with 11 bases remaining between them. Germline CDR1 MNHNY, CDR2 SVGAGI (reference sequence). CDR3 nucleotide sequence: TGTGCCAGCAGTTACGGCGGGGGCCCCACAGATACGCAGTATTTT. Its protein is CASSYGGGPTDTQYF.

This sequence joins TRBV12-3 or TRBV12-4 and TRBJ1-6; tentatively, D is TRBD1 (6 bases). CDR3 size: 15 residues. Trimming took 9 bases from V and 2 from J, leaving 14 bases between them. The CDR3 coding sequence is TGTGCCAGTCTCCAGGGGAACGCCTATAATTCACCCCTCCACTTT. It codes for CASLQGNAYNSPLHF.

This clonotype was seen only once. The chain links TRBV20-1 to TRBJ2-2, with TRBD2 matching over 7 bases. The germline CDR1 and CDR2 sequences are DFQATT and SNEGSKA (reference sequence). This CDR3 is built from 13 residues. V shed 6 bases, J shed 4 bases, and the junction held 5 bases outside the gene matches. In nucleotides, the CDR3 is TGCAGTGCAGCGGGGACCTTCACCGGGGAGCTGTTTTTT. Translated: CSAAGTFTGELFF.

This clonotype was found a few times. The chain joins TRBV28 to TRBJ1-2; D gene ambiguous. CDR3 size: 13 residues. Trimming took 0 bases from V and 8 from J, leaving 10 bases between them. The germline gives CDR1 MDHEN, CDR2 SYDVKM. CDR3 sequence (DNA): TGTGCCAGCAGTTTATGGGAGGGCTTAGGCTACACCTTC. Its translation: CASSLWEGLGYTF.

The rearrangement uses TRBV10-3 and TRBJ2-3; TRBD2 matches at 9 bases. Germline V gene sequence: CDR1 ENHRY, CDR2 SYGVKD. Unmatched junction bases numbered 11, after V lost 2 bases and J lost 2 bases. CDR3 size: 18 residues. For the CDR3, the DNA is TGTGCCATCAGTGAGACCCAGATAGCGGGGGACCTCACAGATACGCAGTATTTT. It specifies CAISETQIAGDLTDTQYF.

This chain joins TRBV19 and TRBJ2-7, with D maybe TRBD2 (6 bases). CDR1 and CDR2 (germline): LNHDA, SQIVND (reference sequence). The CDR3 runs 15 residues. The germline V and J ends were trimmed by 5 bases and 7 bases, with 21 bases remaining between them. The CDR3 DNA reads as TGTGCCAGTAGTGCTGGTTCTAGCGTAGGCAATGAGCAGTACTTC. It encodes CASSAGSSVGNEQYF.

The CDR3 sequence: CASSQDSGRVVYEQFF. CDR3 in DNA: TGTGCCAGCAGCCAAGACTCGGGGCGGGTAGTCTACGAGCAGTTCTTC. V and J are TRBV3-1 and TRBJ2-1; D might be TRBD1 or TRBD2, each matching 5 bases. The germline V and J ends were trimmed by 0 bases and 10 bases, with 19 bases remaining between them. The CDR3 is 16 amino acids. Germline loops: CDR1 LGHDT, CDR2 YNNKEL (reference sequence).

This clonotype has only a few counts. The chain employs TRBV2 and TRBJ2-5; 8 positions agree with TRBD2. V lost 7 bases, J lost 3 bases, and 13 bases stayed unmatched. The CDR3 consists of 16 residues. Germline CDR1 is SNHLY and CDR2 is FYNNEI. CDR3: CASNGATGTRKETQYF. CDR3 DNA sequence: TGTGCCAGCAACGGGGCCACCGGGACTAGAAAAGAGACCCAGTACTTC.

The sample holds a few counts of this clonotype. The chain uses TRBV12-3 or TRBV12-4 and TRBJ1-1; D uncertain. Trimming shortened V by 3 bases and J by 6 bases, and 11 bases separated the two germline ends. The length of the CDR3 is 13 residues. CDR3 in amino acids: CASSFRPRAEAFF. As DNA, the CDR3 is TGTGCCAGCAGTTTCCGGCCCCGGGCTGAAGCTTTCTTT.

The rearrangement links TRBV5-1 to TRBJ1-1; D is unclear. Germline V gene data show CDR1 as SGHRS and CDR2 as YFSETQ. This CDR3 spans 17 amino acids. The germline V and J ends were trimmed by 1 base and 5 bases, with 21 bases remaining between them. Here the CDR3 reads CASSLLGSPAGGTEAFF. DNA for the CDR3: TGCGCCAGCAGCTTGTTAGGTTCCCCGGCGGGTGGGACTGAAGCTTTCTTT.

This sequence joins TRBV28 and TRBJ2-2, with 12 bases fitting TRBD2. Germline-derived CDR1 and CDR2 are MDHEN and SYDVKM. This CDR3 has 18 residues. The V gene end was trimmed by 1 base and the J gene end by 5 bases; junction bases not matched to a gene: 8. The CDR3 region has the DNA TGTGCCAGCAGTTTATATTCCGGACTAGCGGGAAATACCGGGGAGCTGTTTTTT. Translated: CASSLYSGLAGNTGELFF.

Only a few counts were recorded for this clonotype. The genes are TRBV14 and TRBJ2-7; D is perhaps TRBD2 (7 bases). The CDR3 is 13 amino acids. Germline values: CDR1 SGHDN, CDR2 FVKESK. Trimming took 0 bases from V and 6 from J, leaving 9 bases between them. The CDR3 coding sequence is TGTGCCAGCAGCCAAGATCGGGGGGCCGAGCAGTACTTC. This encodes CASSQDRGAEQYF. The full variable domain, in which reference TRBV14 and TRBJ2-7 provide the parts outside the CDR3, is EAGVTQFPSHSVIEKGQTVTLRCDPISGHDNLYWYRRVMGKEIKFLLHFVKESKQDESGMPNNRFLAERTGGTYSTLKVQPAELEDSGVYFCASSQDRGAEQYFGPGTRLTVT.

The chain is built from TRBV4-2 and TRBJ2-1; 8 positions agree with TRBD2. Germline lookup yields CDR1 LGHNA and CDR2 YNFKEQ. The CDR3 has 15 residues. With 1 base clipped from V and 10 bases from J, the junction kept 9 bases outside the gene matches. CDR3 residues: CASSQVRGGVQEQFF. DNA for the CDR3: TGTGCCAGCAGCCAAGTCCGGGGGGGAGTCCAAGAGCAGTTCTTC.

This clonotype showed up just a few times. The gene calls are TRBV27 and TRBJ1-4, with D unclear. Trimming stripped 3 bases from V and 2 bases from J, with 7 bases between. Germline loops: CDR1 MNHEY, CDR2 SMNVEV (reference sequence). The CDR3 runs 14 residues. DNA of the CDR3: TGTGCCAGCAGTTTGAGCCGGACTAATGAAAAACTGTTTTTT. This translates into CASSLSRTNEKLFF.

The chain is built from TRBV15 and TRBJ2-3, with D unresolved. CDR1 and CDR2 (germline): LNHNV, YYDKDF (reference sequence). This CDR3 has 12 amino acids. V was pared by 0 bases and J by 5 bases, with 3 bases between. CDR3 bases: TGTGCCACCAGCAGAGAAAAAGATACGCAGTATTTT. Its translation is CATSREKDTQYF.

This clonotype was recorded at least ten times. The rearrangement joins TRBV29-1 to TRBJ1-2, with 8 bases matching TRBD1. V lost 3 bases, J lost 0 bases, and 9 bases stayed unmatched. Germline CDR1 SQVTM, CDR2 ANQGSEA. The CDR3 has 16 amino acids. CDR3 protein: CSVEQGAPWSNYGYTF. The CDR3, as DNA: TGCAGCGTTGAGCAGGGGGCGCCTTGGTCTAACTATGGCTACACCTTC.

At least ten counts were recorded for this clonotype. V is TRBV10-3 and J is TRBJ2-3; the match to TRBD1 covers 8 bases. Germline V lookup: CDR1 ENHRY, CDR2 SYGVKD. V trimming: 10 bases; J trimming: 6 bases; junction bases outside the gene matches: 9. The CDR3 sequence is 13 residues long. For the CDR3, the DNA is TGTGCCAGCTCCGGACAGGGACACGATACGCAGTATTTT. Translated: CASSGQGHDTQYF.

CDR3 in DNA: TGTGCCAGCCAGTTTCGGGGTCTTACGTCCTACAATGAGCAGTTCTTC. It translates to CASQFRGLTSYNEQFF. The V gene is TRBV5-6, the J gene TRBJ2-1, with D maybe TRBD2 (5 bases). The CDR3 extends over 16 amino acids. Trimming removed 7 bases at V and 1 base at J, with 18 bases between. Germline CDR1 and CDR2: SGHDT and YYEEEE.

This clonotype was seen a handful of times. The chain carries TRBV7-2 and TRBJ2-5, with D tentatively TRBD2 (6 bases). There are 16 residues in the CDR3. The germline V gene has CDR1 SGHTA and CDR2 FQGNSA. The germline V and J ends were trimmed by 4 bases and 4 bases, with 19 bases remaining between them. The CDR3 nucleotides read TGTGCCAGCAGCTCTATCTCGGGGGTTTTGGGAGAGACCCAGTACTTC. It is translated as CASSSISGVLGETQYF.

The rearrangement links TRBV28 to TRBJ2-1; 7 bases align to TRBD1. The junction had 10 bases not matched to a gene; V was cut back by 5 bases and J by 6 bases. The CDR3 contains 15 residues. Germline V gene sequence: CDR1 MDHEN, CDR2 SYDVKM. The CDR3 here is CASSPIPTGSNEQFF. The CDR3 coding sequence is TGTGCCAGCAGTCCGATCCCGACAGGGAGCAATGAGCAGTTCTTC.